Each of the 25 T cell receptor beta chains below was sequenced from the same sample in a study of PD-L1 blockade in urothelial cancer. Method: immunoSEQ multiplex PCR; TCRdb's copy keeps in-frame clones and lacks some. The profile shows tens of thousands of clones, 70% to 90% of them singletons. The material sequenced was PBMCs, taken around atezolizumab (anti-PD-L1) treatment. These receptor sequences come from a man aged 50-60 years with urothelial cancer.

V and J are TRBV28 and TRBJ2-1, with TRBD2 identical over 8 bases. CDR1 is MDHEN and CDR2 is SYDVKM in the germline V gene. V trimming: 3 bases; J trimming: 2 bases; junction bases outside the gene matches: 0. The CDR3 runs 14 residues. This CDR3 is CASSLRGAYNEQFF. The CDR3 DNA is TGTGCCAGCAGTTTGCGGGGGGCCTACAATGAGCAGTTCTTC.

About this clone: The sample carries other DNA sequences with the same CDR3. This chain connects TRBV11-3 to TRBJ2-2, with D perhaps matching TRBD1 (5 bases). Trimming removed 4 bases at V and 5 bases at J, with 8 bases between. The CDR3 is 13 amino acids. CDR1 is SGHNT, CDR2 YENEEA, per germline. The CDR3 coding sequence is TGTGCCAGCAGCTCAACAGGAACCGGGGAGCTGTTTTTT. The encoded protein is CASSSTGTGELFF.

The rearrangement joins TRBV4-3 to TRBJ1-2, with TRBD1 matching 7 bases. Trimming at V came to 2 bases and at J to 5 bases, leaving 11 bases not matched to a gene. The CDR3 is 16 amino acids. The germline V gene encodes CDR1 LGHNA and CDR2 YSLEER. CDR3 sequence reads: CASSQRWGTELYGYTF. CDR3 bases: TGCGCCAGCAGCCAACGATGGGGGACAGAGCTTTATGGCTACACCTTC.

This chain connects TRBV2 to TRBJ1-1; 8 bases map to TRBD1. The V segment lost 10 bases and the J segment 0 bases; nucleotides outside the gene matches: 16. CDR1 and CDR2 (germline): SNHLY, FYNNEI. This CDR3 spans 17 amino acids. CDR3 nucleotide sequence: TGTGCCAACATCGGGTCTCAGGGGGCCCAATTGAACACTGAAGCTTTCTTT. It is translated as CANIGSQGAQLNTEAFF. Full variable domain (outside the CDR3, taken from reference TRBV2 and TRBJ1-1): EPEVTQTPSHQVTQMGQEVILRCVPISNHLYFYWYRQILGQKVEFLVSFYNNEISEKSEIFDDQFSVERPDGSNFTLKIRSTKLEDSAMYFCANIGSQGAQLNTEAFFGQGTRLTVV.

Turning to this clone: An end of the junction differs from the germline gene, which may be a read error. V usage is TRBV30 and J usage is TRBJ1-2; no clear D. The CDR3 spans 13 residues. Germline values: CDR1 GTSNPN, CDR2 SVGIG (reference sequence). CDR3 nucleotides: TGTGCCTGGAGTGATAGCCCACCCTATGGCTGCACCTTC. Amino acid sequence: CAWSDSPPYGCTF.

This chain joins TRBV15 and TRBJ1-1; TRBD1 matches 7 bases. CDR1 is LNHNV, CDR2 YYDKDF, per germline (reference sequence). V lost 0 bases, J lost 6 bases, and 7 bases stayed unmatched. This CDR3 spans 15 amino acids. CDR3 region: CATSRDQGGLAEAFF. DNA of the CDR3: TGTGCCACCAGCAGAGATCAGGGGGGTCTGGCTGAAGCTTTCTTT.

This chain joins TRBV18 and TRBJ2-5; tentative D call: TRBD1 (5 bases). The germline V gene encodes CDR1 KGHSH and CDR2 LQKENI. This CDR3 is 14 amino acids long. The ends were cut back, 2 bases at V and 0 bases at J, with 7 bases in the middle. The CDR3: CASSPVTDQETQYF. The CDR3 DNA follows: TGTGCCAGCTCACCAGTGACAGACCAAGAGACCCAGTACTTC.

This chain links TRBV25-1 with TRBJ1-2, with D unclear. The CDR3 consists of 14 residues. Trimming cost V 6 bases and J 7 bases, with 18 bases left between them. From germline, CDR1 is MGHDK and CDR2 SYGVNS. The CDR3 reads CASSLTGSGGGYTF. CDR3 nucleotides: TGTGCCAGCAGCCTGACCGGTTCGGGAGGTGGCTACACCTTC.

The gene calls are TRBV5-6 and TRBJ2-1; 10 bases line up with TRBD2. V dropped 3 bases and J dropped 0; count of bases not matched to a gene: 12. The CDR3 runs 19 residues. Germline CDR1 SGHDT, CDR2 YYEEEE. CDR3 in amino acids: CASSWTFWASGSSYNEQFF. The CDR3 DNA sequence: TGTGCCAGCAGCTGGACGTTTTGGGCTAGCGGGAGCTCCTACAATGAGCAGTTCTTC.

Of note for this clone: At one end the junction does not follow the germline gene, possibly because of a read error. The gene calls are TRBV5-4 and TRBJ1-6; 11 positions agree with TRBD1. CDR3 length equals 12 residues. CDR1 and CDR2 (germline): SGHNT, YYREEE (reference sequence). CDR3: CASSVDRGPLSF. CDR3 DNA: TGTGCCAGCAGCGTGGACAGGGGGCCTCTTAGTTTT.

The V and J genes are TRBV4-1 and TRBJ2-7; the match to TRBD1 covers 7 bases. The CDR3 sequence is 15 residues long. The J segment lost 2 bases and the V segment lost 1 base, leaving 5 bases of the junction unmatched. Germline lookup yields CDR1 MGHRA and CDR2 YSYEKL. In DNA, the CDR3 is TGCGCCAGCAGCCAAGTAACCGGGACAGCCTACGAGCAGTACTTC. Protein product: CASSQVTGTAYEQYF.

The J gene is TRBJ2-3, the V gene TRBV5-8; D might be TRBD2 (7 bases). The CDR3 loop spans 19 amino acids. CDR1 and CDR2 (germline): SGHTS, YDEGEE. With 5 bases removed from V and 0 bases from J, the gap between germline ends came to 25 bases. In DNA, the CDR3 is TGTGCCAGCAGAGACAGCCGGGGGGCGCAGGTCCAAAGCACAGATACGCAGTATTTT. It specifies CASRDSRGAQVQSTDTQYF.

V is TRBV30 and J is TRBJ1-5; possible D gene TRBD1, 5 bases. Germline-derived CDR1 and CDR2 are GTSNPN and SVGIG (reference sequence). The CDR3 loop spans 15 amino acids. The ends were cut back, 3 bases at V and 7 bases at J, with 19 bases in the middle. CDR3 protein: CAWRPTGGRDQPQHF. The CDR3 nucleotides read TGTGCCTGGAGGCCAACTGGGGGGAGAGACCAGCCCCAGCATTTT. Full variable domain (missing parts from reference TRBV30 and TRBJ1-5): SQTIHQWPATLVQPVGSPLSLECTVEGTSNPNLYWYRQAAGRGLQLLFYSVGIGQISSEVPQNLSASRPQDRQFILSSKKLLLSDSGFYLCAWRPTGGRDQPQHFGDGTRLSIL.

The V and J genes are TRBV4-2 and TRBJ2-7; 9 nucleotides align to TRBD1. Germline V CDR1 and CDR2: LGHNA, YNFKEQ. The CDR3 sequence is 15 residues long. Trimming at V came to 0 bases and at J to 0 bases, leaving 0 bases not matched to a gene. DNA of the CDR3: TGTGCCAGCAGCCAAGAGGGACAGGGCTCCTACGAGCAGTACTTC. Translated: CASSQEGQGSYEQYF.

This clone was picked up one time. The CDR3 nucleotides read TGTGCCAGTAGTCTGACAGGGGGCTTAAATTCACCCCTCCACTTT. It is translated as CASSLTGGLNSPLHF. This chain joins TRBV19 and TRBJ1-6, with 10 bases aligning to TRBD1. This CDR3 contains 15 residues. CDR1 is LNHDA and CDR2 is SQIVND in the germline V gene (reference sequence). J gave up 7 bases and V 5 bases, and 5 bases lay outside the gene matches. Combining the CDR3 with reference TRBV19 and TRBJ1-6 gives the whole variable domain DGGITQSPKYLFRKEGQNVTLSCEQNLNHDAMYWYRQDPGQGLRLIYYSQIVNDFQKGDIAEGYSVSREKKESFPLTVTSAQKNPTAFYLCASSLTGGLNSPLHFGNGTRLTVT.

This clone was counted only a few times. The rearrangement joins TRBV6-4 to TRBJ1-1; D ambiguous. This CDR3 is 13 amino acids long. The V gene lost 4 bases and the J gene lost 1 base, with 7 bases spanning the gap. Looked up from germline, CDR1 is MRHNA and CDR2 is SNTAGT. Written as DNA, the CDR3 is TGTGCCAGCAGTGCCACAGCGAACACTGAAGCTTTCTTT. Amino acids: CASSATANTEAFF.

V gene TRBV19 combines with J gene TRBJ1-1; TRBD1 matches at 9 bases. This CDR3 is 16 amino acids long. Germline CDR1 LNHDA, CDR2 SQIVND (reference sequence). Trimming removed 5 bases from V and 0 bases from J; junction bases left unmatched: 7. For the CDR3, the DNA is TGTGCCAGTAGTGCGGGACAGGGAAGGATGAACACTGAAGCTTTCTTT. Translated: CASSAGQGRMNTEAFF. Complete variable domain (other parts from reference TRBV19 and TRBJ1-1): DGGITQSPKYLFRKEGQNVTLSCEQNLNHDAMYWYRQDPGQGLRLIYYSQIVNDFQKGDIAEGYSVSREKKESFPLTVTSAQKNPTAFYLCASSAGQGRMNTEAFFGQGTRLTVV.

This clone has just one count. Here the CDR3 reads CASSPTGGSGANVLTF. CDR3 nucleotides: TGCGCCAGCAGCCCAACAGGGGGCTCTGGGGCCAACGTCCTGACTTTC. V and J are TRBV5-1 and TRBJ2-6, with 8 bases aligning to TRBD1. The V gene's germline CDR1 is SGHRS and CDR2 YFSETQ. This CDR3 comprises 16 residues. Trimming at V came to 4 bases and at J to 0 bases, leaving 3 bases not matched to a gene.

The V call is TRBV10-3, the J call TRBJ2-1; 16 bases are shared with TRBD2. Trimming removed 9 bases from V and 3 bases from J; junction bases left unmatched: 5. The CDR3 consists of 16 residues. From germline, CDR1 is ENHRY and CDR2 SYGVKD. The CDR3 DNA follows: TGTGCCATTGGGGGACTAGCGGGAGGGTACTACAATGAGCAGTTCTTC. Protein sequence: CAIGGLAGGYYNEQFF.

The chain uses TRBV19 and TRBJ2-7; 9 positions match TRBD2. CDR1 and CDR2 (germline): LNHDA, SQIVND (reference sequence). V shed 4 bases and J 4 bases; nucleotides not matched to a gene: 11. This CDR3 contains 16 residues. The CDR3: CASSTLSGSGKYEQYF. CDR3 nucleotides: TGTGCCAGTAGTACGCTTAGCGGGAGCGGAAAGTACGAGCAGTACTTC.

The chain is built from TRBV11-2 and TRBJ2-4; D call uncertain. Germline lookup yields CDR1 SGHAT and CDR2 FQNNGV. There are 14 residues in the CDR3. The V end lost 4 bases, the J end lost 0 bases, and 7 bases lay between the germline ends. CDR3 region: CASSSRLAKNIQYF. The CDR3 DNA reads as TGTGCCAGCAGCTCCCGACTAGCCAAAAACATTCAGTACTTC.

The chain couples TRBV7-3 to TRBJ2-1, with TRBD2 matching over 10 bases. CDR3 length: 15 amino acids. Germline trimming cut 5 bases from V and 4 bases from J; bases unmatched to any gene: 5. The germline V gene has CDR1 SGHTA and CDR2 FQGTGA. In nucleotides, the CDR3 is TGTGCCAGCAGCCCGCCGGGACTAGCGTACAATGAGCAGTTCTTC. This gives the protein CASSPPGLAYNEQFF.

V gene TRBV2 combines with J gene TRBJ1-2; 7 bases agree with TRBD1. The CDR3 has 15 amino acids. The V gene end was trimmed by 6 bases and the J gene end by 7 bases; junction bases not matched to a gene: 14. Germline values: CDR1 SNHLY, CDR2 FYNNEI. The CDR3 DNA reads TGTGCCAGCAGCCTAACGGGACAGCCCCAGGGTGGCTACACCTTC. Its protein product is CASSLTGQPQGGYTF.

The V and J genes are TRBV28 and TRBJ2-5; no reliable D call. V gave up 3 bases and J gave up 6 bases, with 5 bases separating them. CDR3 length equals 11 residues. Germline V gene lookup returns CDR1 MDHEN and CDR2 SYDVKM. This CDR3 reads CASSFLQTQYF. The CDR3 coding sequence is TGTGCCAGCAGTTTCCTCCAGACCCAGTACTTC.

V usage is TRBV9 and J usage is TRBJ2-5; TRBD1 is a possible D gene (6 bases). Trimming took 0 bases from V and 10 from J, leaving 13 bases between them. Germline lookup yields CDR1 SGDLS and CDR2 YYNGEE. This CDR3 has 13 amino acids. The CDR3 DNA sequence: TGTGCCAGCAGCGTAGTTCAACAGGGTGACCAGTACTTC. Protein sequence: CASSVVQQGDQYF.